The clone carrying this TCR beta chain was seen only once. These data originate in a study of shared clonotypes between healthy human individuals. Assay used: immunoSEQ multiplex PCR; TCRdb lists only in-frame clones, some missing. The sample consists of about 1.5 million clones, roughly 97% of them appearing once. With V trimmed by 8 bases and J by 5 bases, 11 bases remained unmatched. This CDR3 comprises 14 residues. The germline CDR1 and CDR2 sequences are WSHSY and SAAADI. The gene calls are TRBV10-2 and TRBJ1-2; 7 nucleotides align to TRBD1. The source of this sequence is a man aged 25-45 years in good health. What was sequenced was naive CD4+ T cells sorted from blood. Subset noted: CD45RA+ positively selected. The CDR3 sequence is CASQNDRVDYGYTF. The CDR3 region has the DNA TGCGCCAGCCAAAACGACAGGGTGGATTATGGCTACACCTTC.